A single T cell receptor (beta chain) is shown here with its context. This entry is derived from a study of blood T cell repertoires in COVID-19. Study as a whole: Material from acute and convalescent COVID-19 was sourced from the United States, Italy and Spain.

In the original workflow: Reference gene primers were amplified, and this amplification served to estimate nucleated cell counts. Produced via immunoSEQ multiplex PCR; TCRdb's table is partial and in-frame only. V, J and clone size are those of that table, while D and trimming were read from the DNA. The sample includes over 50,000 clones, over 75% of them seen just once. Germline V gene lookup returns CDR1 SGHTA and CDR2 FQGTGA. V lost 2 bases and J 7 bases, leaving 19 bases between the germline ends. The CDR3 has 16 amino acids. The clonotype comes from a human donor in a cohort sampled during active COVID-19. The chain carries TRBV7-3 and TRBJ2-3, with D possibly being TRBD2 (6 bases). What was sequenced was peripheral blood. This chain's CDR3 is CASSLLARGTGNTQYF. The CDR3 DNA reads as TGTGCCAGCAGCTTATTGGCCCGAGGGACTGGGAATACGCAGTATTTT.